This TCR beta chain was sequenced during a study of early T cells in non-severe SARS-CoV-2 infection. Background on the study: Sequenced material consisted of bulk RNA (from unsorted whole blood), and chains were unpaired.

Researchers attached unique molecular identifiers to individual cDNA molecules. TCRdb independently ran MiXCR on the 5' RACE reads; one entry per CDR3 protein. This sample carries just under 60,000 distinct CDR3 sequences, 8% to 9% of them seen once, and the ten largest clones take 17%. Study results and caveats: VDJdb matches were skewed toward anti-spike CD8 T cell responses.

The CDR3 contains 15 residues. Trimming removed 6 bases at V and 0 bases at J, with 15 bases between. Germline V gene data show CDR1 as LNHDA and CDR2 as SQIVND (reference sequence). Turning to this clonotype: Its antigen is currently unknown.

Source material: whole blood. This receptor was obtained from an adult who was a healthcare worker with PCR-confirmed SARS-CoV-2 infection or an uninfected control (not recorded which). The chain uses TRBV19 and TRBJ2-7; D not resolved. The CDR3 coding sequence is TGTGCCAGTAGCGCGCGAACCCGTAGCTCCTACGAGCAGTACTTC. This encodes CASSARTRSSYEQYF. The variable domain in full, with the rest retrieved from reference TRBV19 and TRBJ2-7, is DGGITQSPKYLFRKEGQNVTLSCEQNLNHDAMYWYRQDPGQGLRLIYYSQIVNDFQKGDIAEGYSVSREKKESFPLTVTSAQKNPTAFYLCASSARTRSSYEQYFGPGTRLTVT.